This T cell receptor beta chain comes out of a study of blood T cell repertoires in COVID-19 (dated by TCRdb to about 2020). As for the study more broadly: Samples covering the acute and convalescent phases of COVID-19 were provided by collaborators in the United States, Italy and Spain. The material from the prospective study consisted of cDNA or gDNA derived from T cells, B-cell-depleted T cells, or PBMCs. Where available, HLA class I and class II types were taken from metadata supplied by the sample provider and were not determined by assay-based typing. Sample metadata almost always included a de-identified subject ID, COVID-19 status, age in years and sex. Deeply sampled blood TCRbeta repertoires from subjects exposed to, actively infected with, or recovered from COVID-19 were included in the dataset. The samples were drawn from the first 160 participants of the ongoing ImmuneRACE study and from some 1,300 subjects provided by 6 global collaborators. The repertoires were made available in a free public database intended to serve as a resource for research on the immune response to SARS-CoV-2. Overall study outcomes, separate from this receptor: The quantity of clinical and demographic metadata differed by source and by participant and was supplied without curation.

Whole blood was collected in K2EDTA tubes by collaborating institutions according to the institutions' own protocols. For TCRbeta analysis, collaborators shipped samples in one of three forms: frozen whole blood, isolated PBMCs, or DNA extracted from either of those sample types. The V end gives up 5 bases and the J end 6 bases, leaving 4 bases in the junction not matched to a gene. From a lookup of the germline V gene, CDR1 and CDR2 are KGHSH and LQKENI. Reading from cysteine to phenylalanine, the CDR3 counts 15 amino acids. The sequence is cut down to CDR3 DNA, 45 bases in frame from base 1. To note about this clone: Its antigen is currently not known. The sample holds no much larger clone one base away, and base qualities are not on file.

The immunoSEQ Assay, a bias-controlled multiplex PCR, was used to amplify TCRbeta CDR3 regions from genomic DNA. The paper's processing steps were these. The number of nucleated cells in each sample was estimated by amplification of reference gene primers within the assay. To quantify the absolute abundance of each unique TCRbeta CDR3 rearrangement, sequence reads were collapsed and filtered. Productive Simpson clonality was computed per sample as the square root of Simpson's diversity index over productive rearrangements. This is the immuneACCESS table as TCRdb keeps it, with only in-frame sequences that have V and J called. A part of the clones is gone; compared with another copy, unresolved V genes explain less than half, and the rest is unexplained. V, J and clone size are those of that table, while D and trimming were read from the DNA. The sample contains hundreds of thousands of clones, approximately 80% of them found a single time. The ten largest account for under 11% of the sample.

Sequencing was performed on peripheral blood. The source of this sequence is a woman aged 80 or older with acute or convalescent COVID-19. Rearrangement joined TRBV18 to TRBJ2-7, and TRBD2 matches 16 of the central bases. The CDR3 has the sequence CASSGTSGRASEQYF. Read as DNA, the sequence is TGTGCCAGCTCAGGGACTAGCGGGAGGGCGAGCGAGCAGTACTTC.